What follows is one TCR beta chain and its context. Antigen specificity is unknown. The data were produced by immunoSEQ multiplex PCR, yet TCRdb's version contains in-frame clones alone and is incomplete. The sample has around 29,000 clones; 91% are singletons. This sample is drawn from a study of chemoradiotherapy in HPV16-positive cancers. Study outcomes and limitations: During treatment, candidate HPV-specific clones and E7-related motifs expanded in tumor.

The TCR originated in a human donor with HPV-associated anogenital cancer. The material sequenced was blood, taken from a patient who underwent chemoradiotherapy.

The CDR3 DNA reads TGTGCCAGCAGCCCCCCTTATAGCGGAGATACGCAGTATTTT. As protein: CASSPPYSGDTQYF. The chain recombines TRBV13 with TRBJ2-3; maybe TRBD2 (6 bases). This CDR3 spans 14 amino acids. Looked up from germline, CDR1 is PRHDT and CDR2 is FYEKMQ (reference sequence). V was clipped by 5 bases and J by 5 bases, with 14 bases between them.